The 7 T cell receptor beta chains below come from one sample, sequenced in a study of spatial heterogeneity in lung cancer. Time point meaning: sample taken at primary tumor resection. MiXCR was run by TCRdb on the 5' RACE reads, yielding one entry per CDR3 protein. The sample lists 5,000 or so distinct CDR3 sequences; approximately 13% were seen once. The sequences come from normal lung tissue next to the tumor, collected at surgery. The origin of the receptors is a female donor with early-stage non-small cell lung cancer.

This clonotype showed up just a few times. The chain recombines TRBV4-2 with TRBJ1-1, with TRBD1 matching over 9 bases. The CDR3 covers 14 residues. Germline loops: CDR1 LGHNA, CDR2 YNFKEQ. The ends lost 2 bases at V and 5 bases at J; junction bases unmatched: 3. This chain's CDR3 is CASSQTGGRTEAFF. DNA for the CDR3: TGTGCCAGCAGCCAAACAGGGGGCAGGACTGAAGCTTTCTTT.

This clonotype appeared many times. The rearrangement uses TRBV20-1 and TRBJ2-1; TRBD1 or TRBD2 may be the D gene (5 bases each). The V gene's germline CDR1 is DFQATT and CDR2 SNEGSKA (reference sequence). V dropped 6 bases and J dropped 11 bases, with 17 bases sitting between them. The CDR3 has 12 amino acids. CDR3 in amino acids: CSARRLGEKQFF. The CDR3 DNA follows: TGCAGTGCCCGGAGGTTGGGGGAGAAGCAGTTCTTC.

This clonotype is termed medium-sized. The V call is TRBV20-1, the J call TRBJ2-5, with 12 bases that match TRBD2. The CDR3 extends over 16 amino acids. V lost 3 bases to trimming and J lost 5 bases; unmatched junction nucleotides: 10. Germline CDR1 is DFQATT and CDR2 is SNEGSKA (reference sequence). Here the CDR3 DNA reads TGCAGTGCTAGGACCCAAAGACTAGCGGGAGATGAGACCCAGTACTTC. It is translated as CSARTQRLAGDETQYF.

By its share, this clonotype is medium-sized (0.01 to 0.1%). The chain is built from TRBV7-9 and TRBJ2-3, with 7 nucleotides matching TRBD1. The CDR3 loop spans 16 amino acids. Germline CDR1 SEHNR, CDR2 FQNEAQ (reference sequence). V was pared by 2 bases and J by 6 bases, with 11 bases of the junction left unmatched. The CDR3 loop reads CASSLTGQISRDTQYF. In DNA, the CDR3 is TGTGCCAGCAGCTTAACGGGACAGATTTCTCGGGATACGCAGTATTTT.

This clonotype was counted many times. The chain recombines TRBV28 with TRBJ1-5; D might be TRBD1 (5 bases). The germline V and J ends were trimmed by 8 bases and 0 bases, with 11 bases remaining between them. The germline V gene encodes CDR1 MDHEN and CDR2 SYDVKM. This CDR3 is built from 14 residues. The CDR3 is CASQGVDSNQPQHF. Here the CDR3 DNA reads TGTGCCAGCCAAGGGGTAGATAGCAATCAGCCCCAGCATTTT.

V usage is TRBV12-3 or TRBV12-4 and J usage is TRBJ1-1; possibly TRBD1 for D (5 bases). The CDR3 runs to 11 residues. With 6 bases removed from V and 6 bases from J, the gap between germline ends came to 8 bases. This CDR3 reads CASRTGAEAFF. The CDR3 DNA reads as TGTGCCAGCAGGACGGGGGCTGAAGCTTTCTTT.

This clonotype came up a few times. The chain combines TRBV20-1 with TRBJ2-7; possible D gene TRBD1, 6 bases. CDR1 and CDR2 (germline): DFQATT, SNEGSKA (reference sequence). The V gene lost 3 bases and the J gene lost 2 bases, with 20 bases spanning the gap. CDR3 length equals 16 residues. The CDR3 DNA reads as TGCAGTGCTAGCGACCCTCGCGCCGGGACAACCTACGAGCAGTACTTC. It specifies CSASDPRAGTTYEQYF.